This T cell receptor beta chain was recovered during a study of OX40 agonist ivuxolimab in advanced cancers. Germline V gene sequence: CDR1 SSHAT, CDR2 FNYEAQ (reference sequence). The CDR3 has 17 amino acids. The V and J ends lost 4 bases and 1 base respectively, with 17 bases between them. TCRdb's table, derived via immunoSEQ multiplex PCR, lists solely in-frame clones and lacks some. The table records some 40,000 clones, 80% to 90% of them present only once. Sequencing was performed on CD4+ or CD8+ T cells sorted from blood, taken in a trial of the OX40 agonist ivuxolimab. The chain has TRBV7-7 and TRBJ1-5; D perhaps matches TRBD1 (6 bases). This sequence was found in an adult with an advanced solid tumor such as melanoma, head and neck, liver or kidney cancer. The CDR3 protein is CASSSLTGIGSNQPQHF. CDR3 DNA sequence: TGTGCCAGCAGCTCACTAACAGGGATCGGAAGCAATCAGCCCCAGCATTTT.